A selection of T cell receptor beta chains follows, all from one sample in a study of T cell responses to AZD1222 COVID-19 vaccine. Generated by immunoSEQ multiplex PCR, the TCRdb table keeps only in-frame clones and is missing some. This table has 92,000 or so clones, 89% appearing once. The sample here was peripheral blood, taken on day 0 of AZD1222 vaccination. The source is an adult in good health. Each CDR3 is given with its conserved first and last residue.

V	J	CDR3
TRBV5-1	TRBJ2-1	CASSWGYNEQFF
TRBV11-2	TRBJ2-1	CASSLELESSHEQFF
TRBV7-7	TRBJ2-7	CASSFIKYEQYF
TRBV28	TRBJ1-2	CASRPGGRPGGYTF
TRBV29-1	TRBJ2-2	CSGIQGARGELFF
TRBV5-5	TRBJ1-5	CASSRTGGYQPQHF
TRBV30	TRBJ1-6	CAWKGTRYNSPLHF
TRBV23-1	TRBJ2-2	CASSPHTGELFF
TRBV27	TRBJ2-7	CASSPLPVNEQYF
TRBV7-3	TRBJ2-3	CASSLLAGGVDTQYF
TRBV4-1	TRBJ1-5	CASSQYREEYSNQPQHF
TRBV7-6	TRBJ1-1	CASSELTAEAFF
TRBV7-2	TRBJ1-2	CASSLLGTHLYGYTF
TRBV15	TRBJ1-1	CATSRDVTTEAFF
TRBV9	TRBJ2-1	CASSNRLDVDEQFF
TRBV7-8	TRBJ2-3	CASSLGPIRADTQYF
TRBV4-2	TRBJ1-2	CASSFPGTGAINYGYTF
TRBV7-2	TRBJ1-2	CASSFPGQGTSGYTF
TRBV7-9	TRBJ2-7	CASSSQTGRDTYEQYF
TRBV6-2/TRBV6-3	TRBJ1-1	CASSLFALNTEAFF
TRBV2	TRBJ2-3	CASSEGQGRDTQYF
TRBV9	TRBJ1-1	CASSGGGLGPNTEAFF
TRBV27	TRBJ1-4	CASRGRDRNEKLFF